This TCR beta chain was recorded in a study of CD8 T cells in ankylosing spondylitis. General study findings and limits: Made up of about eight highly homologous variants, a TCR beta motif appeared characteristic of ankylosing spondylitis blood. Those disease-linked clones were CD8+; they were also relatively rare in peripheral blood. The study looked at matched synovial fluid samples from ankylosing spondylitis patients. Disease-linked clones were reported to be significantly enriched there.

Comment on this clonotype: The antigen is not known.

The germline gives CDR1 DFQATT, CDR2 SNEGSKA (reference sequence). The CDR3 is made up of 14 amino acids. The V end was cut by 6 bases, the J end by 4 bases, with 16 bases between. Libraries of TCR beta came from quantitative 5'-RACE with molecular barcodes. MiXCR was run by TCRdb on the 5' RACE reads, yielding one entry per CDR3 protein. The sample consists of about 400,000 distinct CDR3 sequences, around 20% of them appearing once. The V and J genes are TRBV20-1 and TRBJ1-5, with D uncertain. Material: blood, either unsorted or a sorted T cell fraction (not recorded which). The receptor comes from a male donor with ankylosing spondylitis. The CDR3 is CSALRVGVNQPQHF. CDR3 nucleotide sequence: TGCAGTGCCTTAAGAGTGGGAGTTAATCAGCCCCAGCATTTT.